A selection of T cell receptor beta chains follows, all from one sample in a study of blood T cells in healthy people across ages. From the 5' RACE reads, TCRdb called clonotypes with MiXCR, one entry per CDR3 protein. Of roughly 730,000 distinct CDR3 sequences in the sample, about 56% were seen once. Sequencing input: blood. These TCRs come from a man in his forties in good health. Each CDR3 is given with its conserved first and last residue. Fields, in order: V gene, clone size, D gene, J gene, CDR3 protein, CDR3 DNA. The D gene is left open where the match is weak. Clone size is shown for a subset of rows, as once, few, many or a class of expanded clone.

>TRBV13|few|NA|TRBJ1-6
CASSLKGDSSPLHF
TGTGCCAGCAGCTTAAAGGGGGACTCTTCACCCCTCCACTTT
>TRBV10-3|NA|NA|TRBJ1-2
CAIRPSLAGDYGYTF
TGTGCCATACGACCGTCTTTGGCAGGGGACTATGGCTACACCTTC
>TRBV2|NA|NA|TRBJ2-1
CASIPGDRYNEQFF
TGTGCCAGCATTCCGGGGGATCGTTACAATGAGCAGTTCTTC
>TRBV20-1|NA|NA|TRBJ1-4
CSARHPTVGKLFF
TGCAGTGCTAGGCATCCGACAGTTGGAAAACTGTTTTTT
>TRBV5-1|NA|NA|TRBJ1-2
CASSLDSDGYTF
TGCGCCAGCAGCTTAGACAGCGATGGCTACACCTTC
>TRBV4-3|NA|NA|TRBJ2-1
CASSQGGLVSNEQFF
TGCGCCAGCAGCCAAGGAGGCTTGGTTAGCAATGAGCAGTTCTTC
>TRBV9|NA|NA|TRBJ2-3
CASSVVDDRLDTQYF
TGTGCCAGCAGCGTAGTGGATGACAGGTTAGATACGCAGTATTTT
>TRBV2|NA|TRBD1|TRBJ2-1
CASGGTGQNEQFF
TGTGCCAGCGGGGGGACAGGGCAAAATGAGCAGTTCTTC
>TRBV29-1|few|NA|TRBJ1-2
CSVAPGYTF
TGCAGCGTTGCACCTGGCTACACCTTC
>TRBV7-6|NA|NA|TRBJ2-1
CASSLVSVGDEQFF
TGTGCCAGCAGCTTAGTTTCTGTTGGGGATGAGCAGTTCTTC
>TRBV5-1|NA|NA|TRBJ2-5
CAGSSSGLLVGTQYF
TGCGCCGGCAGCTCCTCGGGACTCTTAGTCGGGACCCAGTACTTC
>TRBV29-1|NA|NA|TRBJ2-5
CSVEVWSSPGQYF
TGCAGCGTTGAAGTGTGGAGCAGCCCCGGGCAGTACTTC
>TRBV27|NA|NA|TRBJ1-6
CARSSPLHF
TGTGCCAGAAGTTCACCCCTCCACTTT
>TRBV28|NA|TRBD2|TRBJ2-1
CASSLRGTSGVYEQFF
TGTGCCAGCAGTTTACGGGGGACTAGCGGGGTCTATGAGCAGTTCTTC
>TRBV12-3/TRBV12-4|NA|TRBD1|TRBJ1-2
CASSTDRGLWGYTF
TGTGCCAGCAGCACGGACAGGGGGCTTTGGGGCTACACCTTC
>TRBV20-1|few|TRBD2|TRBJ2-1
CSADGLAGGTYYNEQFF
TGCAGTGCTGATGGACTAGCGGGAGGGACTTACTACAATGAGCAGTTCTTC
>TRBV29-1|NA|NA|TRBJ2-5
CSVEGSREQYF
TGCAGCGTTGAGGGGTCCAGAGAGCAGTACTTC
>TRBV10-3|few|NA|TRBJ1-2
CAISETVNYGYTF
TGTGCCATCAGTGAGACAGTAAACTATGGCTACACCTTC
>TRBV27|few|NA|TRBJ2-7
CASSIGDSSYEQYF
TGTGCCAGCAGCATCGGGGATTCATCCTACGAGCAGTACTTC
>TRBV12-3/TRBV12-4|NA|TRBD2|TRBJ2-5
CASRGLAGGETQYF
TGTGCCAGCCGTGGACTAGCGGGAGGGGAGACCCAGTACTTC
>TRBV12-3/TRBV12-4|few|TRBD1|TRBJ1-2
CASNIQGARGYTF
TGTGCCAGCAACATACAGGGGGCGCGTGGCTACACCTTC
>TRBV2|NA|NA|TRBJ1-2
CASSKTLSGTNYGYTF
TGTGCCAGCAGTAAAACGCTCTCCGGGACCAACTATGGCTACACCTTC
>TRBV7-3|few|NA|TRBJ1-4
CASSPGPTATNEKLFF
TGTGCCAGCAGCCCCGGTCCTACGGCAACTAATGAAAAACTGTTTTTT
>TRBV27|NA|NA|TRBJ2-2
CASSFMGQNTGELFF
TGTGCCAGCAGTTTTATGGGGCAGAACACCGGGGAGCTGTTTTTT
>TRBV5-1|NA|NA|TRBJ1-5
CASSQEGPGGQPQHF
TGCGCCAGCAGCCAAGAGGGGCCGGGAGGCCAGCCCCAGCATTTT
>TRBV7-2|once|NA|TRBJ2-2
CASSIGGPGELFF
TGTGCCAGCAGCATAGGGGGGCCCGGGGAGCTGTTTTTT
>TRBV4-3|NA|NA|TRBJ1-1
CASSQTYQAFNTEAFF
TGCGCCAGCAGCCAGACTTATCAGGCTTTCAACACTGAAGCTTTCTTT